This T cell receptor beta chain was recovered during a study of T cell changes during pregnancy in multiple sclerosis. Method: immunoSEQ multiplex PCR; TCRdb's copy keeps in-frame clones and lacks some. The repertoire has approximately 130,000 clones, roughly 96% of them found once; the top ten carry approximately 0.45%. The length of the CDR3 is 17 residues. The trim removed 6 bases at V and 4 bases at J, leaving 11 bases unmatched. From germline, CDR1 is SGHVS and CDR2 FNYEAQ. The source material was peripheral blood, sampled after pregnancy. The clonotype comes from a female donor with multiple sclerosis, enrolled in a pregnancy study. The chain carries TRBV7-6 and TRBJ2-6; TRBD1 matches 8 bases. For the CDR3, the DNA is TGTGCCAGCAGTTACGGACAGGGTCCTATGGGGGCCAACGTCCTGACTTTC. Protein product: CASSYGQGPMGANVLTF. The whole variable domain, remainder taken from reference TRBV7-6 and TRBJ2-6, is GAGVSQSPRYKVTKRGQDVALRCDPISGHVSLYWYRQALGQGPEFLTYFNYEAQQDKSGLPNDRFSAERPEGSISTLTIQRTEQRDSAMYRCASSYGQGPMGANVLTFGAGSRLTVL.